This TCR beta chain was recorded in a study of cytomegalovirus exposure and HLA in healthy donors (dated by TCRdb to about 2017). About the full investigation: According to an earlier analysis of 587 of the donors, about 170 million T cells yielded 90 million to 130 million unique TCR beta sequences and 250 to 350 Gb of sequence data. The number of donors typed differed by locus, with about 620-630 for A, B, C, DRB1 and DQB1, roughly 520 for DQA1, approximately 580 for DPA1, and around 460 for DPB1. Besides the first cohort of 550 to 750 subjects, a separate validation cohort made up of 120 different subjects was used. Roughly 300 gigabases of sequencing data and tens of millions of unique TCR sequences made up an early release that covered around 640 HLA-typed donors. Among around 400 genotyped donors of the cohort, an average of roughly 230,000 unique TCR beta nucleotide sequences was sequenced per donor, of which about 18% were non-productive. In the later analysis, no new phenotypic data were used to find candidate immune exposures; instead, reliance was placed on TCR beta sequences and their occurrence across donors. In a later genetic analysis, genome-wide SNP genotypes for about three fifths of the 666 donors were used, and that subset was treated as a discovery cohort. To decide whether each TCR beta V gene segment behaved as functional or pseudogenic, an earlier analysis of some 600 of the donors relied on high-throughput TCR beta sequencing. Among the roughly 390 genotyped donors, around 81% belonged to the genetic ancestry cluster associated with self-reported Caucasian donors. All discovery cohort repertoires had been generated using a single sequencing platform. A handful of DR-DQ haplotypes were treated as single units for association and clustering because of strong linkage in the cohort. Both class I and class II loci were covered by HLA typing, at four-digit resolution. Alongside the repertoire data, information on donor age, sex, ethnicity and CMV serostatus was compiled. To predict cytomegalovirus infection status, the study combined high-throughput TCR immunosequencing, statistical association of individual TCRs with disease status, and machine learning. A later analysis re-analyzed previously published TCR beta repertoires from roughly 600 donors and added high-resolution HLA genotyping to study TCR occurrence patterns. The T cell repertoires of under 700 subjects were profiled by immunosequencing and related to cytomegalovirus serostatus. The study aimed to test whether signatures of past pathogen exposure could be identified by cataloging public T cell receptors.

V is pruned by 3 bases and J by 1 base, leaving 20 bases of the junction without a gene match. Based on the germline V gene, the CDR1 and CDR2 sequences are ENHRY and SYGVKD. Reading from cysteine to phenylalanine, the CDR3 counts 21 amino acids. Kept here is only the CDR3 DNA, which spans 63 bases and is read in frame from base 1. The library came from the immunoSEQ multiplex PCR assay. For the multiplex PCR, a mixture combining 60 forward primers for TCR Vbeta segments and 13 reverse primers for TCR Jbeta segments was used. Amplification of the CDR3 region of rearranged TCR beta genes was performed with a multiplex PCR assay on genomic DNA. The Illumina HiSeq System was used to sequence the amplified TCR beta libraries as 87-base-pair reads. The authors processed their data as follows. In a later analysis, some 80 million unique TCR beta chains were counted across the approximately 670 repertoires, and approximately 11 million of these chains were shared by at least two donors. Raw reads were error-corrected and collapsed into unique sequences by a nearest-neighbor algorithm in which closely related sequences were merged to remove PCR and sequencing errors. V, D and J gene segments were assigned by aligning CDR3 sequences to IMGT reference sequences. Each retained sequence needed at least a six-nucleotide match to both a V gene segment and a J gene segment. A rearrangement was called productive if the CDR3 had no stop codons and remained in frame with V and J, and every other rearrangement was called non-productive. CDR3 was defined by IMGT convention, running from the second conserved V-encoded cysteine to the conserved J-encoded phenylalanine. The earlier analysis of approximately 590 of the donors excluded any sequence lacking an unambiguous match to a single V gene segment. An earlier analysis of roughly 590 of the donors called V segments functional above 56.7% productive rearrangements and segregating when the between-donor standard deviation exceeded 5%. A statistical classification framework was developed to diagnose cytomegalovirus status using the catalog of TCR beta chain sequences. V and J gene assignment, in a later analysis, came from comparing TCR nucleotide sequences with IMGT/GENE-DB human TR gene sequences. The TCRdist pipeline was used in a later analysis to assign CDR3 sequences and most-parsimonious VDJ recombination scenarios. In a later analysis, each TCR beta chain was defined by its CDR3 amino acid sequence together with its V-gene family, and reads without a unique V-gene family were excluded. A later analysis removed 592 highly shared, low-generation-probability nucleotide sequences to deal with suspected cross-contamination and a sequencing artifact. In a later analysis, a clonal expansion index was calculated for each public chain from normalized within-repertoire ranks of inferred template counts. Generation probabilities in a later analysis came from a VDJ recombination model fitted to out-of-frame rearrangements, and those results were checked against IGoR. In a later analysis, hypergeometric tests were used to score TCR-TCR, TCR-HLA and TCR-CMV co-occurrence, with a repertoire-size bias correction applied to TCR pairs. False discovery rates were estimated in a later analysis by permuting HLA or CMV assignments 20 times. In a later analysis, co-occurring TCRs were grouped with DBSCAN, and TCRdist sequence similarity was added when clustering was performed within HLA-allele-positive subsets. For co-occurrence clustering, repertoires with fewer than 30,000 or more than 120,000 public chains were excluded, along with several repertoires with anomalous nucleotide sharing. TCRdb re-hosts the immuneACCESS table, in-frame sequences only. Its copies lack some clones; in the studies checked, an unresolved V gene accounts for under half of them, and the cause for the rest is not known. The V and J calls and clone size come from that table; D and trimming were worked out from the DNA. The sample table records fewer than 110,000 clones; less than 80% of these occur just once. The ten largest make up 7.8% of the sample.

General study outcomes and caveats: In a later analysis, 15,000 to 20,000 TCR beta sequences were associated with specific HLA alleles at a false discovery rate of 0.05. In a later analysis, several top co-occurrence clusters were reported to appear linked to parvovirus B19, influenza, CMV and Epstein-Barr virus. Linkage disequilibrium might explain the correlated functional status among segregating V segments, but an unknown experimental factor could not be ruled out. Most TCR sequences were observed very rarely across donors, whereas some public TCRs were present in many individuals. In vitro tests confirmed that a few of the cytomegalovirus-associated TCR beta chains recognize cytomegalovirus antigens. The study listed approximately 150 TCR beta chains as associated with cytomegalovirus. A group of highly shared sequence variants was considered likely to be a technical artifact of the sequencing pipeline. A further reported finding was that TCR beta sequences accurately predicted the HLA-A and HLA-B alleles for most subjects in the first cohort. Broadly in line with IMGT annotations, most TCR beta V segments showed up in productive rearrangements about 90% or about 30% of the time in an earlier analysis of 450 to 750 of the donors. Some IMGT-functional V segments, including TRBV6-2 and TRBV6-3, could not be distinguished by the 87-base-pair reads and were therefore excluded. The authors suggested that the approach could potentially be extended to other disease states and immunological phenotypes. Because counts were too low, about 18 rarely observed V segments, including chromosome 9 orphons, were excluded from the earlier analysis of around 640 of the donors. In a later analysis, the rate of TCR association differed among HLA loci, with DRB1 alleles having the most associated TCRs and HLA-C alleles having the fewest. A later analysis found that HLA-associated TCR beta chains were more clonally expanded and had lower generation probabilities than equally common non-associated chains. A later analysis found that most CMV-associated TCR beta chains appeared HLA-restricted, with HLA associations seemingly driven largely by CMV exposure. Assigning TCR associations to individual alleles was difficult when HLA alleles, especially DR and DQ, strongly co-occurred. Compared with the roughly 720-donor mean, donors in an Asian-associated ancestry cluster had fewer N-insertions in productive TCRs, according to a later genetic analysis. The presence/absence analyses assumed that sequencing depth was roughly uniform across donors, and that assumption may not be true. Because some donors lacked HLA typing at each locus, the association tests relied only on the typed subset. The cohort was sequenced for TCR beta chains only, and without alpha or paired-chain data the features that could be detected were limited. For the cohort, immune exposure information was limited to CMV serostatus. The classifier was reported to diagnose cytomegalovirus status with high specificity and sensitivity in both the original cohort and the validation cohort. An association between a missense DCLRE1C variant and V-gene and J-gene trimming of TCR beta chains was found in a later genetic analysis and replicated in an independent cohort.

For this clone: This receptor's antigen is unknown. The record has no base qualities; no much larger clone is one base away.

In total, roughly 670 healthy bone marrow donors made up the cohort. At the time of sampling, every cohort member was nominally healthy, though immune exposures that went unrecorded were likely present. The donor tested CMV seronegative and was one of the 352 seronegative cohort members. A peripheral blood sample was collected from each donor, and TCR beta sequencing was performed on peripheral blood mononuclear cells. Genomic DNA was extracted from the blood cell samples with the Qiagen DNeasy Blood Extraction Kit. The sample consisted of PBMCs. The sequence was collected from a man aged 30 to 39 in good health and CMV-seronegative. The V gene is TRBV10-3 and the J gene is TRBJ2-3; the central 9 bases match TRBD2. The bases read TGTGCCATCAGTGATATGGGCGGGGGGGCATTATTCCTAGGAGGCACAGATACGCAGTATTTT. Translated, this is CAISDMGGGALFLGGTDTQYF.